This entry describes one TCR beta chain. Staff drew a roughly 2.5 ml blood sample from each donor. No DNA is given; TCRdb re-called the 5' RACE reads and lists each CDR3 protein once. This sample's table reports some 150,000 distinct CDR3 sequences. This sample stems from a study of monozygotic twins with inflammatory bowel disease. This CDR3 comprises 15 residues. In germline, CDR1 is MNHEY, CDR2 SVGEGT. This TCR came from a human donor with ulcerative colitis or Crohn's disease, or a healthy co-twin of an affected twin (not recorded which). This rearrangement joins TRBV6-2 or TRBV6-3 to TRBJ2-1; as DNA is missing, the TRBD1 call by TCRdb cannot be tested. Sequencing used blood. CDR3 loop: CASSSRDRVWNEQFF.